A selection of T cell receptor beta chains follows, all from one sample in a study of beta chain features in type 1 diabetes. The protocol was immunoSEQ multiplex PCR, while the TCRdb copy is restricted to in-frame clones and leaves out a portion. The sample has about 340,000 clones; approximately 8% are singletons. Material: central memory CD4+ T cells from blood. The receptor set was obtained from a woman younger than 35 in good health. The CDR3 runs from the conserved cysteine through the conserved F or W. Fields, in order: V gene, J gene, CDR3 protein.

V: TRBV27; J: TRBJ2-1; CDR3: CASSSLAGGLNEQFF
V: TRBV6-6; J: TRBJ2-7; CDR3: CASSYSYGRYYEQYF
V: TRBV28; J: TRBJ2-5; CDR3: CASSQVGGNRLGETQYF
V: TRBV5-6; J: TRBJ2-5; CDR3: CASSLAGRETQYF
V: TRBV11-2; J: TRBJ2-7; CDR3: CASRGYEQYF
V: TRBV29-1; J: TRBJ1-2; CDR3: CSVEGRGLSYGYTF
V: TRBV14; J: TRBJ2-1; CDR3: CASRPSTSGRGNEQFF
V: TRBV25-1; J: TRBJ2-7; CDR3: CASSDPLRQEIGQYF
V: TRBV2; J: TRBJ2-2; CDR3: CASKGLPNTGELFF
V: TRBV2; J: TRBJ2-7; CDR3: CASTGVLGYEQYF
V: TRBV5-4; J: TRBJ2-1; CDR3: CASSFAGGPFNEQFF
V: TRBV19; J: TRBJ2-5; CDR3: CARIRTVRAETQYF
V: TRBV28; J: TRBJ2-1; CDR3: CASTLGGTSRREQFF
V: TRBV6-5; J: TRBJ2-7; CDR3: CASSLRDRGIYEQYF
V: TRBV7-9; J: TRBJ2-7; CDR3: CASSPQYEQYF
V: TRBV6-5; J: TRBJ2-1; CDR3: CASSEVVGTTGFF
V: TRBV11-2; J: TRBJ2-3; CDR3: CASSWGRDNADTQYF